Following are 4 T cell receptor beta chains from one sample sequenced in a study of blood T cells in healthy people across ages. Using a J-beta primer mix together with a sample-barcoded 5' primer, a second PCR was run for about 6 to 11 cycles. A single record per CDR3 protein comes from TCRdb applying MiXCR to the 5' RACE reads. Here the sample spans about 1.8 million distinct CDR3 sequences, roughly 52% being singletons. The sequenced sample was blood. The receptors here all came from a woman aged 40 to 50 in good health.

The chain couples TRBV4-1 to TRBJ2-4, with TRBD1 identical over 7 bases. The CDR3 is 11 residues long. The V and J ends lost 5 bases and 11 bases, in that order; junction bases with no gene match: 3. Germline assignment: CDR1 MGHRA and CDR2 YSYEKL. CDR3: CASSDRVLQYF. The CDR3 DNA reads as TGCGCCAGCAGCGACAGGGTTCTTCAGTACTTC.

In regard to this clonotype: The germline gene is not matched at one end of the junction; a read error may be the cause. The rearrangement joins TRBV6-2 or TRBV6-3 to TRBJ2-5; D is unclear. Judging by the DNA end, TRBJ2-7 fits better; the J call may be wrong. The CDR3 has 13 amino acids. Germline V CDR1 and CDR2: MNHEY, SVGEGT. CDR3 DNA: TGTGCCAGCAGCTACTCTTTTACACTCGAGCAGTACTTC. Its protein product is CASSYSFTLEQYF.

V gene TRBV21-1 combines with J gene TRBJ2-1. TRBV21-1 is listed as a pseudogene. This CDR3 has 12 amino acids. The CDR3 region is CASSKPGQEQFF. The CDR3 bases are TGTGCCAGCAGCAAACCGGGACAAGAGCAGTTCTTC.

The V gene is TRBV15, the J gene TRBJ1-2, with TRBD1 as a possible D gene (6 bases). CDR1 is LNHNV, CDR2 YYDKDF, per germline (reference sequence). V was cut by 6 bases and J by 6 bases, with 29 bases left in between. The CDR3 sequence is 18 residues long. In nucleotides, the CDR3 is TGTGCCACCAGTAGAAACCCAAGCCTACAAGGGGGAAGACATGGCTACACCTTC. As protein: CATSRNPSLQGGRHGYTF.